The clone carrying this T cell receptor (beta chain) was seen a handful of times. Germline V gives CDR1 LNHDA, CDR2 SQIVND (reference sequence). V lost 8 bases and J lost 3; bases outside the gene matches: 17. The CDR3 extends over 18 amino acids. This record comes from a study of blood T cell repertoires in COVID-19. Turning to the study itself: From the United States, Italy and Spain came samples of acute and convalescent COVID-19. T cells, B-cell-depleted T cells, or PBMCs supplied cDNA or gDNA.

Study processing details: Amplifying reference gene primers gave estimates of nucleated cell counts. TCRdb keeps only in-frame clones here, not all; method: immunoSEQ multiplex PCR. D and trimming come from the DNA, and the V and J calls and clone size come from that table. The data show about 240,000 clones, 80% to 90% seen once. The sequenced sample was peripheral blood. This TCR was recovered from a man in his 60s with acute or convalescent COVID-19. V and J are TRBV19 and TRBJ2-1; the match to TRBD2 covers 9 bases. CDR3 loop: CASEPRTPGLADYNEQFF. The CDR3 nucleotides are TGTGCCAGTGAACCCAGAACTCCGGGACTAGCTGACTACAATGAGCAGTTCTTC.